Here is one TCR beta chain with its context. This record comes from a study of blood T cell repertoires in COVID-19. Study as a whole: Acute and convalescent COVID-19 samples came from the United States, Italy and Spain. Sample material is recorded as cDNA or gDNA derived from T cells, B-cell-depleted T cells, or PBMCs.

In the source study's methods: Amplification of reference gene primers was used by the study to estimate nucleated cell counts. The table came from immunoSEQ multiplex PCR; TCRdb's copy has only in-frame clones and leaves some out. V, J and clone size are taken as reported in that table, and D and trimming were inferred from the DNA itself. The data contain 200,000 to 250,000 clones, 84% of them singletons. Germline CDR1 reads SGHNT; CDR2 reads YENEEA. Trimming at V came to 2 bases and at J to 4 bases, leaving 7 bases not matched to a gene. The CDR3 is made up of 15 amino acids. The sequence derives from a woman over 75 with active or convalescent COVID-19. The sequencing input was peripheral blood. J is TRBJ2-7 and V is TRBV11-3; 8 positions agree with TRBD1. DNA for the CDR3: TGTGCCAGCAGCTTATCCCAGGGGGCTCTGTACGAGCAGTACTTC. This encodes CASSLSQGALYEQYF.